This T cell receptor (beta chain) was identified in a study of T cells after posttransplantation cyclophosphamide. Study results and caveats: Skin or GI-infiltrating T cells shared few TRB sequences with blood. After PTCy, TRB diversity resembled that of CNI/methotrexate controls. Donor CD8+ memory clones often dominated recipient blood repertoires at later times.

The assay was immunoSEQ multiplex PCR, and TCRdb's table has in-frame clones only and misses some. The table lists fewer than 40,000 clones, 85% to 90% of them singletons. A note on this clone: Its antigen is still unknown.

The CDR3 is 13 residues long. Germline V gene sequence: CDR1 SGHTA, CDR2 FQGNSA. The V end was cut by 10 bases, the J end by 6 bases, with 16 bases between. The TCR comes from a woman between 40 and 50 years old with a blood cancer, CMV-positive, and with a related stem cell donor. The chain is built from TRBV7-2 and TRBJ1-5, with a tentative D call TRBD1 (5 bases). The sequencing sample was made of PBMCs. CDR3 sequence (DNA): TGTGCCATCTCGGGGGGAGGAGGTCAGCCCCAGCATTTT. Encoded protein: CAISGGGGQPQHF.